Sequencing of this TCR beta chain was carried out in a study of cytomegalovirus exposure and HLA in healthy donors. Study outcomes and limitations: Follow-up analysis seemed to connect common viral pathogens with several of the most significant clusters identified.

As regards this clone: The antigen remains undetermined.

60 Vbeta and 13 Jbeta primers were used in PCR. TCRdb's copy holds only in-frame clones and misses some; the assay was immunoSEQ multiplex PCR. The ten top clones account for about 13%, within a sample of around 75,000 clones. The specimen was PBMCs. This TCR was recovered from a man aged 45-65 years in good health and CMV-seropositive.

The CDR3: CASSARTGMADETQYF. As DNA, the CDR3 is TGTGCCAGCAGCGCCCGGACAGGGATGGCAGATGAGACCCAGTACTTC. This sequence joins TRBV9 and TRBJ2-5; the match to TRBD1 covers 8 bases. Germline V gene sequence: CDR1 SGDLS, CDR2 YYNGEE. This CDR3 is 16 amino acids long. Trimming cost V 3 bases and J 5 bases; bases outside gene matches: 12.